This T cell receptor beta chain comes out of a study of blood T cell repertoires in COVID-19. Germline V gives CDR1 MGHDK, CDR2 SYGVNS. Trimming left V 2 bases short and J 5 bases short, with 18 bases between. The CDR3 runs to 16 residues. Assay: immunoSEQ multiplex PCR; the TCRdb copy retains only in-frame clones and omits some. The sample has roughly 70,000 clones; 73% are singletons. The chain links TRBV25-1 to TRBJ2-5; D possibly corresponds to TRBD1 (5 bases). The sample was peripheral blood. The TCR was taken from a man aged 55 to 69 with acute or convalescent COVID-19. CDR3 in amino acids: CASSERVGAVKETQYF. For the CDR3, the DNA is TGTGCCAGCAGTGAAAGGGTAGGGGCGGTTAAGGAGACCCAGTACTTC.